Below are 3 T cell receptor beta chains sequenced from a single sample in a study of shared clonotypes between healthy human individuals. The table came from immunoSEQ multiplex PCR; TCRdb's copy has only in-frame clones and leaves some out. Altogether a few million clones are present, about 90% being singletons, with the ten largest covering 0.37%. Material for sequencing was naive CD4+ T cells from PBMCs. Indicated subset: CD45RA+ positively selected. These receptors were taken from a man between 18 and 29 years old in good health. Some clones in this sample may be carry-over from other donors' samples.

The rearrangement links TRBV5-4 to TRBJ2-5, with D possibly TRBD1 on 6 matching bases. The CDR3 length is 14 residues. The V gene's germline CDR1 is SGHNT and CDR2 YYREEE (reference sequence). Trimming stripped 1 base from V and 7 bases from J, with 14 bases between. CDR3 sequence: CASSLWQGKMTQYF. The CDR3 DNA reads as TGTGCCAGCAGCTTGTGGCAGGGGAAGATGACCCAGTACTTC.

The chain combines TRBV12-5 with TRBJ2-5; TRBD2 is a possible D gene (5 bases). The germline V gene encodes CDR1 LGHNT and CDR2 FRNRAP. This CDR3 is built from 11 residues. V lost 5 bases, J lost 7 bases, and 8 bases lay in between. For the CDR3, the DNA is TGTGCTAGTGGTAGCGAGGGGACCCAGTACTTC. Its translation is CASGSEGTQYF.

This chain connects TRBV27 to TRBJ2-6, with no clear D. Per the germline V gene, CDR1 is MNHEY and CDR2 is SMNVEV (reference sequence). CDR3 length: 17 residues. Trimming cost V 3 bases and J 4 bases, with 16 bases left between them. The CDR3 is CASSFRLVGSGANVLTF. Here the CDR3 DNA reads TGTGCCAGCAGTTTTCGTTTGGTTGGTTCCGGGGCCAACGTCCTGACTTTC.